This is a list of T cell receptor beta chains from one sample in a study of shared clonotypes between healthy human individuals. Libraries were prepared by immunoSEQ multiplex PCR; TCRdb keeps only in-frame clonotypes and omits some of them. The table shows 1,400,000 or so clones, with about 98.5% occurring only once. Source material: naive CD4+ T cells sorted from blood. The receptors derive from a man aged 25-45 years in good health. CDR3s include the opening cysteine and the closing phenylalanine or tryptophan. D genes are given only for firm matches. Clone size is given for some rows only: seen once, a few or many times, or a class if the clone is expanded.

TRBJ2-7 | TRBV27 | once | TRBD2 | TGTGCCAGCAGTTTATTAGGAGCGGGAGTAGCCCTCGAGCAGTACTTC | CASSLLGAGVALEQYF
TRBJ2-5 | TRBV5-6 | - | - | TGTGCCAGCAGCTTGGGTACAGTGAAAGAGACCCAGTACTTC | CASSLGTVKETQYF
TRBJ2-3 | TRBV12-5 | once | TRBD2 | TGTGCTAGTGGTTTGGGTCCTGGAGCGGGAGTCGCAGATACGCAGTATTTT | CASGLGPGAGVADTQYF
TRBJ2-1 | TRBV29-1 | - | - | TGCAGCGTTGGAGTTAGCGCCTACCAGGACGGGGAGCAGTTCTTC | CSVGVSAYQDGEQFF
TRBJ2-1 | TRBV6-1 | - | TRBD2 | TGTGCCAGCAACCGGCTCGCGCGGGAGGAGCAGTTCTTC | CASNRLAREEQFF
TRBJ2-1 | TRBV7-9 | - | TRBD1 | TGTGCCAGCAGCTACATGACAGGGGGGAGACCCATTGAGCAGTTCTTC | CASSYMTGGRPIEQFF
TRBJ2-7 | TRBV6-5 | - | - | TGTGCCAGCAGTTACTTCCCCTCCCGGACGGTCGAGCAGTACTTC | CASSYFPSRTVEQYF
TRBJ2-7 | TRBV28 | few | - | TGTGCCAGCAGTTTGGCCGGAACCTACGAGCAGTACTTC | CASSLAGTYEQYF
TRBJ2-7 | TRBV4-2 | - | TRBD2 | TGTGCCAGCAGCCGTCGATTAGGGGAGACTAGCGGGAGTTTGGTCTACGAGCAGTACTTC | CASSRRLGETSGSLVYEQYF
TRBJ2-7 | TRBV18 | - | TRBD2 | TGTGCCAGCTCACCGGCGGGAGGGCCCTACCCTCGGCAGTACTTC | CASSPAGGPYPRQYF
TRBJ2-7 | TRBV21-1 | - | - | TGTGCCAGCAGCAAAGAGGGGAGCCAGAACGAGCAGTACTTC | CASSKEGSQNEQYF
TRBJ1-2 | TRBV19 | - | - | TGTGCCAGTAGTCGATTACAGGCAAACAACTATGGCTACACCTTC | CASSRLQANNYGYTF
TRBJ2-1 | TRBV2 | - | - | TGTGCCAGCAGGGTGGGGGGCCGGTCCTACAATGAGCAGTTCTTC | CASRVGGRSYNEQFF
TRBJ2-7 | TRBV10-3 | - | TRBD2 | TGTGCCATCAGTGTTGAAGCGGGAGGGCCCCTCGAGCAGTACTTC | CAISVEAGGPLEQYF
TRBJ2-7 | TRBV28 | - | TRBD1 | TGTGCCAGCAGTACACCGGGACAGGGCTACGAGCAGTACTTC | CASSTPGQGYEQYF
TRBJ2-4 | TRBV7-9 | once | - | TGTGCCAGCAGCCTCGCCGTAGACCGGGGGCCAAACATTCAGTACTTC | CASSLAVDRGPNIQYF
TRBJ1-5 | TRBV5-6 | - | - | TGTGCCAGCAGCTTGGGGCAGCCGAATCAGCCCCAGCATTTT | CASSLGQPNQPQHF
TRBJ1-1 | TRBV10-3 | - | TRBD1 | TGTGCCACCCGGGACAGGGAGGTTGACACTGAAGCTTTCTTT | CATRDREVDTEAFF
TRBJ1-1 | TRBV11-2 | - | - | TGTGCCAGCAGCTTAGTACCAGCGATGAACACTGAAGCTTTCTTT | CASSLVPAMNTEAFF
TRBJ1-4 | TRBV5-5 | - | - | TGTGCCAGCAGCTTAGAGACAGGAGGACTGTTTTTT | CASSLETGGLFF
TRBJ2-7 | TRBV2 | - | - | TGTGCCAGCAGTGAGTTTGGCAACGAGCAGTACTTC | CASSEFGNEQYF
TRBJ2-2 | TRBV9 | - | TRBD2 | TGTGCCAGCTCTAGCGGAAACACCGGGGAGCTGTTTTTT | CASSSGNTGELFF
TRBJ2-5 | TRBV18 | - | - | TGTGCCAGCTCCCTCCTCGAGAGATTCCAAGAGACCCAGTACTTC | CASSLLERFQETQYF
TRBJ2-2 | TRBV18 | - | - | TGTGCCAGCTCACCAATACCGGGGTCGAACACCGGGGAGCTGTTTTTT | CASSPIPGSNTGELFF
TRBJ2-7 | TRBV29-1 | - | - | TGCAGCGCCCGTAAGGCCTACGAGCAGTACTTC | CSARKAYEQYF
TRBJ1-1 | TRBV10-1 | - | - | TGCGCCAGCAGCCCCCGACAGACCCCGAACACTGAAGCTTTCTTT | CASSPRQTPNTEAFF
TRBJ2-7 | TRBV23-1 | - | TRBD2 | TGCGCCAGCAGTCCACTAGCGGGAGGGCCCCACGAGCAGTACTTC | CASSPLAGGPHEQYF
TRBJ1-1 | TRBV25-1 | - | TRBD1 | TGTGCCAGCGGTGACAGGGGGCAAGGCACTGAAGCTTTCTTT | CASGDRGQGTEAFF
TRBJ2-1 | TRBV27 | - | - | TGTGCCAGCAGGAGCCCCCCTCTTTACAATGAGCAGTTCTTC | CASRSPPLYNEQFF
TRBJ1-1 | TRBV11-2 | - | - | TGTGCCAGCAGCTTAGTCAGGCAAACTGAAGCTTTCTTT | CASSLVRQTEAFF